A selection of T cell receptor beta chains follows, all from one sample in a study of shared clonotypes between healthy human individuals. Sequencing was performed with immunoSEQ multiplex PCR; in TCRdb, only in-frame clones are kept and a portion is missing. The sample has some 2.1 million clones; about 95% are singletons. The sample consisted of naive CD8+ T cells sorted from blood. The receptors were sampled from a man between 18 and 29 years old in good health. Both conserved end residues are part of each CDR3. The D gene is left open where the match is weak. Clone size is not always given. Where it is, it says once, few, many or a class for expanded clones.

clone_size | j_call | v_call | d_call | cdr3_length | cdr3_nt | cdr3_aa
NA | TRBJ2-7 | TRBV2 | TRBD2 | 14 | TGTGCCAGCAGTGAGGACGGGGGGACCTACGAGCAGTACTTC | CASSEDGGTYEQYF
NA | TRBJ2-1 | TRBV6-1 | NA | 16 | TGTGCCAGCAGTGAATTAACCCGCCCGGGCTACAATGAGCAGTTCTTC | CASSELTRPGYNEQFF
NA | TRBJ2-1 | TRBV7-7 | NA | 15 | TGTGCTAGCAGCGCAGCCCCTGGTCCGTCCAGTGAGCAGTTCTTC | CASSAAPGPSSEQFF
once | TRBJ2-7 | TRBV2 | NA | 14 | TGTGCCACCCGGGGCAGGGAGACCTCCTACGAGCAGTACTTC | CATRGRETSYEQYF
NA | TRBJ2-7 | TRBV4-1 | TRBD1 | 17 | TGCGCCAGCAGCCAAGATGCGGGGACAGGAAGCTCCTACGAGCAGTACTTC | CASSQDAGTGSSYEQYF
NA | TRBJ2-6 | TRBV5-6 | NA | 17 | TGTGCCAGCAGCTTGTCAACAGGGATGTCTGGGGCCAACGTCCTGACTTTC | CASSLSTGMSGANVLTF
once | TRBJ2-7 | TRBV5-6 | NA | 16 | TGTGCCAGCAGCTCTCAGGGGATTCTAGGGTCCTACGAGCAGTACTTC | CASSSQGILGSYEQYF
NA | TRBJ1-2 | TRBV5-6 | TRBD1 | 16 | TGTGCCAGCAGCTTGGAAGACAGGGGGTCAGGTAATGGCTACACCTTC | CASSLEDRGSGNGYTF
once | TRBJ2-7 | TRBV19 | TRBD1 | 18 | TGTGCCAGTAGTATGCGCCATGAGGGACAGGGGATTTACTACGAGCAGTACTTC | CASSMRHEGQGIYYEQYF
NA | TRBJ2-1 | TRBV5-8 | TRBD2 | 14 | TGTGCCAGCAGCTTGGCACTAGCGGGAGGGCAGCAGTTCTTC | CASSLALAGGQQFF
NA | TRBJ2-7 | TRBV6-1 | TRBD2 | 13 | TGTGCCAGCAATCGGGGGGACGGCCTCGAGCAGTACTTC | CASNRGDGLEQYF
NA | TRBJ1-6 | TRBV2 | TRBD1 | 14 | TGTGCCAGCAGCGGACAGGGTGGGAATTCACCCCTCCACTTT | CASSGQGGNSPLHF
NA | TRBJ2-1 | TRBV6-1 | TRBD1 | 15 | TGTGCCAGCAGTCCTGAGGAGACAGGGGGCGAGTGGCAGTTCTTC | CASSPEETGGEWQFF
NA | TRBJ2-5 | TRBV5-8 | TRBD1 | 16 | TGTGCCAGCAGCTTGGACGGGGACAGAGCACAAGAGACCCAGTACTTC | CASSLDGDRAQETQYF
few | TRBJ1-2 | TRBV28 | NA | 13 | TGTGCCAGCAGCGCCGGGGGGAACTATGGCTACACCTTC | CASSAGGNYGYTF
NA | TRBJ2-2 | TRBV6-6 | TRBD1 | 16 | TGTGCCAGCAGTTCTCGAGGACAGGGAGTCACCGGGGAGCTGTTTTTT | CASSSRGQGVTGELFF